These T cell receptor beta chains were read from a single sample in a study of T cell responses to AZD1222 COVID-19 vaccine. The repertoire was sequenced with immunoSEQ multiplex PCR; TCRdb's copy has only in-frame clones and lacks some. The sample gives about 110,000 clones, 89% of which show up once; approximately 3.1% is in the top ten. The sequenced sample was peripheral blood, obtained on day 0 of MenACWY control vaccination. The receptors shown here come from an adult in good health. Both conserved end residues are part of each CDR3. The D gene is left open where the match is weak. Size values are once, few and many counts, or a class for expanded clones, and some rows have none.

d_call: NA; clone_size: NA; v_call: TRBV9; j_call: TRBJ2-7; cdr3_nt: TGTGCCAGCAGCGTAGACGGGCAGGGAATCTACGAGCAGTACTTC; cdr3_aa: CASSVDGQGIYEQYF
d_call: NA; clone_size: NA; v_call: TRBV6-5; j_call: TRBJ1-5; cdr3_nt: TGTGCCAGCAGTTACTCGATCCAGGGCATCGGAGGGCCCCAGCATTTT; cdr3_aa: CASSYSIQGIGGPQHF
d_call: TRBD1; clone_size: NA; v_call: TRBV27; j_call: TRBJ2-7; cdr3_nt: TGTGCCAGCAGTTTATCCGTAACAACAGGGGTAACCTCCTACGAGCAGTACTTC; cdr3_aa: CASSLSVTTGVTSYEQYF
d_call: TRBD2; clone_size: NA; v_call: TRBV6-5; j_call: TRBJ2-3; cdr3_nt: TGTGCCAGCAGTCAGGGACTAGCGGCTACGCAGTATTTT; cdr3_aa: CASSQGLAATQYF
d_call: NA; clone_size: NA; v_call: TRBV9; j_call: TRBJ2-5; cdr3_nt: TGTGCCAGCAGCGTGGGTACGTTCGGACACCAAGAGACCCAGTACTTC; cdr3_aa: CASSVGTFGHQETQYF
d_call: NA; clone_size: NA; v_call: TRBV7-8; j_call: TRBJ1-4; cdr3_nt: TGTGCCAGCAGCTTTGGGGGCGGAAGAGAAAAACTGTTTTTT; cdr3_aa: CASSFGGGREKLFF
d_call: TRBD1; clone_size: NA; v_call: TRBV28; j_call: TRBJ1-2; cdr3_nt: TGTGCCAGCAGTTTAAGACAGGGGGTATTCTATGGCTACACCTTC; cdr3_aa: CASSLRQGVFYGYTF
d_call: NA; clone_size: NA; v_call: TRBV2; j_call: TRBJ1-1; cdr3_nt: TGTGCCAGCATGAGCCTCTCCGGACTGACTGAAGCTTTCTTT; cdr3_aa: CASMSLSGLTEAFF
d_call: TRBD1; clone_size: NA; v_call: TRBV6-5; j_call: TRBJ1-1; cdr3_nt: TGTGCCAGCAGTTTACAGGGGAGGGCTTTCTTT; cdr3_aa: CASSLQGRAFF
d_call: NA; clone_size: NA; v_call: TRBV5-1; j_call: TRBJ1-2; cdr3_nt: TGCGCCAGCAGCTCCGAGAGGCCTAACTATGGCTACACCTTC; cdr3_aa: CASSSERPNYGYTF
d_call: NA; clone_size: NA; v_call: TRBV11-2; j_call: TRBJ1-2; cdr3_nt: TGTGCCAGCAGCTTAGATCGGGAAGGACGCTATGGCTACACCTTC; cdr3_aa: CASSLDREGRYGYTF
d_call: NA; clone_size: NA; v_call: TRBV6-6; j_call: TRBJ2-5; cdr3_nt: TGTGCCAGCAGCCCACAAGAGACCCAGTACTTC; cdr3_aa: CASSPQETQYF
d_call: NA; clone_size: few; v_call: TRBV12-3/TRBV12-4; j_call: TRBJ2-7; cdr3_nt: TGTGCCAGCAGTTCAGGGTACGAGCAGTACTTC; cdr3_aa: CASSSGYEQYF
d_call: TRBD1; clone_size: NA; v_call: TRBV19; j_call: TRBJ1-5; cdr3_nt: TGTGCCAGTAGTACTCGGGACAGCCAACCCCAGCATTTT; cdr3_aa: CASSTRDSQPQHF
d_call: TRBD2; clone_size: NA; v_call: TRBV30; j_call: TRBJ2-1; cdr3_nt: TGTGCCTGGAGTGTAGCGGGGGGGGGCAATGAGCAGTTCTTC; cdr3_aa: CAWSVAGGGNEQFF
d_call: NA; clone_size: NA; v_call: TRBV12-1; j_call: TRBJ1-4; cdr3_nt: TGTGCCAGCAGCTTTTTGGGGACCACCGATGAAAAACTGTTTTTT; cdr3_aa: CASSFLGTTDEKLFF
d_call: NA; clone_size: once; v_call: TRBV9; j_call: TRBJ2-7; cdr3_nt: TGTGCCAGCAGCGTAGCGGGGAACTACGAGCAGTACTTC; cdr3_aa: CASSVAGNYEQYF
d_call: NA; clone_size: NA; v_call: TRBV6-6; j_call: TRBJ2-3; cdr3_nt: TGTGCCAGCAGTCCTCATTCCGGGGGTACAAGCACAGATACGCAGTATTTT; cdr3_aa: CASSPHSGGTSTDTQYF
d_call: NA; clone_size: NA; v_call: TRBV28; j_call: TRBJ1-1; cdr3_nt: TGTGCCAGCAGGAAACAGGGATCCACTGAAGCTTTCTTT; cdr3_aa: CASRKQGSTEAFF
d_call: NA; clone_size: NA; v_call: TRBV6-5; j_call: TRBJ1-1; cdr3_nt: TGTGCCAGCAGTCAACTTACAGGGAACACTGAAGCTTTCTTT; cdr3_aa: CASSQLTGNTEAFF
d_call: TRBD1; clone_size: NA; v_call: TRBV9; j_call: TRBJ1-4; cdr3_nt: TGTGCCAGCAGTCCCCGGACAGGACTTAATGAAAAACTGTTTTTT; cdr3_aa: CASSPRTGLNEKLFF
d_call: NA; clone_size: once; v_call: TRBV7-9; j_call: TRBJ2-7; cdr3_nt: TGTGCCAGCAGCTTAGCGCGGAGACGGACCTACGAGCAGTACTTC; cdr3_aa: CASSLARRRTYEQYF